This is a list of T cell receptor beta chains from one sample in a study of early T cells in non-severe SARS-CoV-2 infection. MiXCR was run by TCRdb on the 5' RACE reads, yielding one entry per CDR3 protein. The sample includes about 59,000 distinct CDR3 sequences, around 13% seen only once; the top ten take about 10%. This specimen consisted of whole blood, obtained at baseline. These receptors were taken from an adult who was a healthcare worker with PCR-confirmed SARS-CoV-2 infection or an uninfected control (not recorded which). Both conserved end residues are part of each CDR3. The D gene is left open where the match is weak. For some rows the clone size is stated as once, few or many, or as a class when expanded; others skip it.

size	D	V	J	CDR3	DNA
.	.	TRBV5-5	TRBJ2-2	CASSLQGYGELFF	TGTGCCAGCAGCCTACAGGGATATGGGGAGCTGTTTTTT
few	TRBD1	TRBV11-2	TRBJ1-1	CASSLPRTGLNTEAFF	TGTGCCAGCAGCTTACCTAGGACAGGTTTGAACACTGAAGCTTTCTTT
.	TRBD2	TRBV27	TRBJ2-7	CASSQPRTSGSPILGEQYF	TGTGCCAGCAGCCAGCCCCGGACTAGCGGGAGCCCTATCCTAGGCGAGCAGTACTTC
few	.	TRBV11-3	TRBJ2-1	CASSADRSSSYNEQFF	TGTGCCAGCAGCGCCGACAGGTCTAGCTCCTACAATGAGCAGTTCTTC
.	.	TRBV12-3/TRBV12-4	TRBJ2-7	CASSLKGHKDLFSYEQYF	TGTGCCAGCAGTTTAAAGGGACATAAAGACTTATTCTCCTACGAGCAGTACTTC
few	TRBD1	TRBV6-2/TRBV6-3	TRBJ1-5	CATVGQINQPQHF	TGTGCCACCGTGGGACAGATCAATCAGCCCCAGCATTTT
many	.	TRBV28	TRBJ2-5	CATGRGDQETQYF	TGTGCCACGGGCAGGGGGGACCAAGAGACCCAGTACTTC
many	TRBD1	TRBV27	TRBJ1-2	CASSLRTGSGYTF	TGTGCCAGCAGTTTACGGACAGGGAGCGGCTACACCTTC
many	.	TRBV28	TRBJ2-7	CASSLTGASGYEQYF	TGTGCCAGCAGTTTGACGGGAGCATCAGGATACGAGCAGTACTTC
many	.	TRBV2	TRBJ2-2	CASSERRRTGELFF	TGTGCCAGCAGTGAAAGGCGGCGAACCGGGGAGCTGTTTTTT
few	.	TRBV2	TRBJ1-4	CATRGDGNEKLFF	TGTGCCACGCGGGGAGACGGCAATGAAAAACTGTTTTTT
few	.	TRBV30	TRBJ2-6	CAWSVGSGANVLTF	TGTGCCTGGAGTGTGGGCTCTGGGGCCAACGTCCTGACTTTC
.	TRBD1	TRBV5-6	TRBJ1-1	CASSDGTGGTEAFF	TGTGCCAGCAGCGACGGGACAGGGGGCACTGAAGCTTTCTTT
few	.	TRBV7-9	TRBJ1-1	CASSSSALNTEAFF	TGTGCCAGCAGCTCCAGTGCACTGAACACTGAAGCTTTCTTT
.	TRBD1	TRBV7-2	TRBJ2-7	CASSLGGTGAGEQYF	TGTGCCAGCAGCTTAGGGGGGACAGGGGCCGGCGAGCAGTACTTC
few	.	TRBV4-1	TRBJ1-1	CASSLLPRDTEAFF	TGCGCCAGCAGCCTCCTTCCACGGGACACTGAAGCTTTCTTT
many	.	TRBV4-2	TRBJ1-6	CASSQDKAEGSNSPLHF	TGTGCCAGCAGCCAAGATAAGGCTGAGGGGAGCAATTCACCCCTCCACTTT
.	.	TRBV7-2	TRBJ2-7	CASSLAGSVSSYEQYF	TGTGCCAGCAGCTTAGCGGGGTCAGTAAGCTCCTACGAGCAGTACTTC
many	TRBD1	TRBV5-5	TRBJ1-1	CASSSTGGVTEAFF	TGTGCCAGCAGCTCGACAGGGGGAGTAACTGAAGCTTTCTTT
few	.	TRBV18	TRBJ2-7	CASSPASGRNYEQYF	TGTGCCAGCTCACCAGCCAGTGGGCGAAACTACGAGCAGTACTTC
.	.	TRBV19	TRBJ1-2	CASRDREKSYGYTF	TGTGCCAGTAGGGACCGAGAAAAAAGCTATGGCTACACCTTC
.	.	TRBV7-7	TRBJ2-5	CASSSTGPEYF	TGTGCTAGCAGCTCTACGGGCCCCGAGTACTTC
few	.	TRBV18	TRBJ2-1	CASSPSWGNRFEQFF	TGTGCCAGCTCACCTTCCTGGGGGAACAGGTTTGAGCAGTTCTTC
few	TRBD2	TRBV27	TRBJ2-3	CASSSTSGRAQSTDTQYF	TGTGCCAGCAGTTCCACTAGCGGGAGGGCCCAGAGCACAGATACGCAGTATTTT
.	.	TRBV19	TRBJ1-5	CATKSSGLSNQPQHF	TGTGCCACTAAATCGTCGGGTCTTAGCAATCAGCCCCAGCATTTT
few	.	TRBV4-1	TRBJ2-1	CASSQVRGSSYNEQFF	TGCGCCAGCAGCCAAGTACGGGGTAGCTCCTACAATGAGCAGTTCTTC
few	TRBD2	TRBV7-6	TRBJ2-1	CASSSGTHEQFF	TGTGCCAGCTCTAGCGGGACTCATGAGCAGTTCTTC
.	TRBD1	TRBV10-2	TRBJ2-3	CASSEDRGRNTQYF	TGCGCCAGCAGTGAGGACAGGGGGCGGAATACGCAGTATTTT
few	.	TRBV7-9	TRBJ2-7	CASSPVVAWANEQYF	TGTGCCAGCAGCCCTGTTGTGGCGTGGGCAAACGAGCAGTACTTC
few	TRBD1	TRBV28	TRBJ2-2	CASSQGQTANTGELFF	TGTGCCAGCAGTCAGGGACAGACCGCGAACACCGGGGAGCTGTTTTTT
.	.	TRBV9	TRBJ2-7	CASSVEGSSDEQYF	TGTGCCAGCAGCGTTGAGGGATCTTCCGACGAGCAGTACTTC
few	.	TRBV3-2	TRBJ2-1	CAKSPRDKYNEQFF	TGTGCCAAGTCCCCTCGAGACAAGTACAATGAGCAGTTCTTC
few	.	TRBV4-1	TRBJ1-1	CASSQDPWTEAFF	TGCGCCAGCAGCCAAGATCCGTGGACTGAAGCTTTCTTT
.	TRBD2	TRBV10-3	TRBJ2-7	CAISDRAGPYEQYF	TGTGCCATCAGTGACCGAGCGGGACCCTACGAGCAGTACTTC
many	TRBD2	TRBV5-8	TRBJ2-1	CASSYGTSGRRPSYNEQFF	TGTGCCAGCAGCTACGGGACTAGCGGGAGGCGACCCTCCTACAATGAGCAGTTCTTC
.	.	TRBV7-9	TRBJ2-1	CASSLGIGPSYNEQFF	TGTGCCAGCAGCTTAGGGATAGGGCCGTCCTACAATGAGCAGTTCTTC
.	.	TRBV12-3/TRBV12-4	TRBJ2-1	CASGPGTYYNEQFF	TGTGCCAGCGGGCCCGGGACTTACTACAATGAGCAGTTCTTC
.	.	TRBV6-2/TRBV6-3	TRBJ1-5	CASRETKQPQHF	TGTGCCAGCAGGGAAACGAAACAGCCCCAGCATTTT
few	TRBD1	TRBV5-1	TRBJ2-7	CASSLEPGGREQYF	TGCGCCAGCAGCTTGGAGCCAGGGGGCAGGGAGCAGTACTTC
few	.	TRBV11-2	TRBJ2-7	CASSLESYEQYF	TGTGCCAGCAGCTTAGAATCCTACGAGCAGTACTTC
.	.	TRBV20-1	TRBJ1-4	CSARDPRGRNEKLFF	TGCAGTGCTAGAGATCCACGGGGGAGAAATGAAAAACTGTTTTTT